The rows below give T cell receptor beta chains drawn from one sample of a study of siplizumab effects on memory and regulatory T cells. Data came from immunoSEQ multiplex PCR; TCRdb stores just in-frame clones and leaves some out. The profile shows 50,000 to 55,000 clones, less than 98% of them singletons. Material for sequencing was naive CD4+ T cells sorted from blood. Every receptor here comes from a human donor in good health. Each CDR3 is given with its conserved first and last residue. Fields, in order: clone size, V gene, D gene, J gene, CDR3 DNA, CDR3 protein. A D gene is named only where the DNA matches it firmly. Clone sizes are given selectively: once, few, many, or a class where the clone is expanded.

few	TRBV7-3	TRBD2	TRBJ2-1	TGTGCCAGCAGCTTATATAACCTAGCGGGAAGTAATGAGCAGTTCTTC	CASSLYNLAGSNEQFF
.	TRBV6-4	.	TRBJ1-2	TGTGCCAGCAGTGTGATGGTCTGTGGTTACACCTTC	CASSVMVCGYTF
.	TRBV6-6	TRBD2	TRBJ2-7	TGTGCCAGCAGACCTACCCCTAGCGGGAGTACCTACGAGCAGTACTTC	CASRPTPSGSTYEQYF
.	TRBV4-2	TRBD2	TRBJ2-2	TGTGCCAGCAGCCCCAGGACTAGCTGGGGCGGGGAGCTGTTTTTT	CASSPRTSWGGELFF
.	TRBV18	TRBD1	TRBJ1-1	TGTGCCAGCTCACCGCGGACAGGGGGCACTGAAGCTTTCTTT	CASSPRTGGTEAFF
.	TRBV5-1	.	TRBJ1-2	TGCGCCAGCAGCTTGGTTTCTGGGACTACCTATGGCTACACCTTC	CASSLVSGTTYGYTF
.	TRBV11-3	.	TRBJ1-1	TGTGCCAGCAGCTTAGTTAGTCGGTCAGAAGCTTTCTTT	CASSLVSRSEAFF
.	TRBV19	.	TRBJ1-5	TGTGCCAGTAGCCCCACGATCGGGGCGGATAGCAATCAGCCCCAGCATTTT	CASSPTIGADSNQPQHF
.	TRBV11-2	.	TRBJ2-5	TGTGCCAGCAGCAAATCCCCGCAGAGGACCCAGTACTTC	CASSKSPQRTQYF
.	TRBV30	.	TRBJ1-1	TGTGCCTGGACTCGAGTCATGAACACTGAAGCTTTCTTT	CAWTRVMNTEAFF
.	TRBV9	.	TRBJ2-3	TGTGCCAGCAGCGTAGAAGGCACAGATACGCAGTATTTT	CASSVEGTDTQYF
.	TRBV11-3	.	TRBJ2-1	TGTGCCAGCAGCTTAGGGCTGGGGGCTAGCGATGAGCAGTTCTTC	CASSLGLGASDEQFF
.	TRBV19	.	TRBJ2-7	TGTGCCAGTAGTATAGACAGAACCTACGAGCAGTACTTC	CASSIDRTYEQYF
.	TRBV5-1	TRBD2	TRBJ2-7	TGCGCCAGCAGCCAGGGACTAGCGGGAGAGTTCACCTCCTACGAGCAGTACTTC	CASSQGLAGEFTSYEQYF
.	TRBV5-1	.	TRBJ1-2	TGCGCCAGCAGCGGGGGGGTGCAACTTAACTATGGCTACACCTTC	CASSGGVQLNYGYTF